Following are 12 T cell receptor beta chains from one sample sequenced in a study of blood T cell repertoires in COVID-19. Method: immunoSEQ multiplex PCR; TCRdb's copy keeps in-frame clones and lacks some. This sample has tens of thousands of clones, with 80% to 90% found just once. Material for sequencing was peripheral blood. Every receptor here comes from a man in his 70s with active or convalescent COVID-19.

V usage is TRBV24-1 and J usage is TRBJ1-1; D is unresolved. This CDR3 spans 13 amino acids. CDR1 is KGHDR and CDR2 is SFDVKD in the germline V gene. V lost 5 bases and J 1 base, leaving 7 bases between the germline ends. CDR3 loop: CATSGHANTEAFF. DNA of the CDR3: TGTGCCACCAGTGGGCACGCGAACACTGAAGCTTTCTTT.

DNA of the CDR3: TGCAGCGCGGCGGAACCGACAGCCCACACTGAAGCTTTCTTT. Its protein product is CSAAEPTAHTEAFF. The rearrangement links TRBV29-1 to TRBJ1-1; TRBD1 might be the D (5 bases). V was clipped by 7 bases and J by 3 bases, with 18 bases between them. The CDR3 consists of 14 residues. CDR1 and CDR2 (germline): SQVTM, ANQGSEA.

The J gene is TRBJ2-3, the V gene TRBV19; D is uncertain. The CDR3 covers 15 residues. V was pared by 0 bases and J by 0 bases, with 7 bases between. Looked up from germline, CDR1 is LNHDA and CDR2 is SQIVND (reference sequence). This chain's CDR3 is CASSIDPSSTDTQYF. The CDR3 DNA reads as TGTGCCAGTAGTATAGACCCGTCTAGCACAGATACGCAGTATTTT.

The CDR3 DNA is TGTGCCAGCAGCTTTGGGGCGGCGAGCGGGGAGCTGTTTTTT. This sequence encodes CASSFGAASGELFF. The gene calls are TRBV5-4 and TRBJ2-2; the D gene is possibly TRBD1 (5 bases). CDR1 is SGHNT and CDR2 is YYREEE in the germline V gene (reference sequence). This CDR3 has 14 amino acids. The V and J ends lost 2 bases and 7 bases respectively, with 12 bases between them.

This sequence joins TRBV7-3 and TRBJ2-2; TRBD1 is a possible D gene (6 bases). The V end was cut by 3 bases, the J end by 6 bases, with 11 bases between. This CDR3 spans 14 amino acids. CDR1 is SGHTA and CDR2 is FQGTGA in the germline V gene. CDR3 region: CASSFNRESGELFF. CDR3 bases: TGTGCCAGCAGCTTCAACAGGGAGTCCGGGGAGCTGTTTTTT.

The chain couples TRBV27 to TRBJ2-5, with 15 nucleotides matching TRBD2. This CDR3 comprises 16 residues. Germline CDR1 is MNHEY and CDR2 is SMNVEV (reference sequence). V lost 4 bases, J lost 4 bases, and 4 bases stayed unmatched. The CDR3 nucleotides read TGTGCCAGCAGTTCCCGGACTAGCGGGAGGGGAGAGACCCAGTACTTC. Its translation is CASSSRTSGRGETQYF.

The CDR3 nucleotides are TGTGCCAGCAGCCAAGCTCCCGGCGGAGGCTACACCTTC. Amino acids: CASSQAPGGGYTF. The chain links TRBV3-1 (or the pseudogene TRBV3-2) to TRBJ1-2; D not certain. CDR1 is LGHDT and CDR2 is YNNKEL in the germline V gene (reference sequence). This CDR3 region has 13 residues. Trimming pared 1 base from V and 8 bases from J, leaving 11 bases between.

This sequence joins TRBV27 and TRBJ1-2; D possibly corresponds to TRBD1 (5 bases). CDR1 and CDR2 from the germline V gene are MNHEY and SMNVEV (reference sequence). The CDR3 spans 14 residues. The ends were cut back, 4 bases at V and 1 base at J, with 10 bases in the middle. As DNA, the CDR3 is TGTGCCAGCAGTTGGACAAAGGGTAACTATGGCTACACCTTC. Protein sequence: CASSWTKGNYGYTF.

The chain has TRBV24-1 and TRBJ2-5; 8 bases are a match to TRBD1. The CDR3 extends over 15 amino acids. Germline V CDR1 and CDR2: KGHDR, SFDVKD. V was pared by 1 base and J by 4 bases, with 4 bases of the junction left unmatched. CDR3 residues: CATSDFETGAETQYF. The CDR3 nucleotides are TGTGCCACCAGTGATTTCGAGACAGGGGCAGAGACCCAGTACTTC.

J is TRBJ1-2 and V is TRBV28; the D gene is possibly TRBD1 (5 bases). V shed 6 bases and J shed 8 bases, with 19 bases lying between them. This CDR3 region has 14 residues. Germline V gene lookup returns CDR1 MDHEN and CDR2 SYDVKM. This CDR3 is CASRFVGRDEGYTF. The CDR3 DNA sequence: TGTGCCAGCAGGTTTGTTGGCAGGGATGAAGGCTACACCTTC.

CDR3 sequence reads: CAISELNRGHHEAFF. As DNA, the CDR3 is TGTGCCATCAGTGAGCTCAACAGGGGGCATCATGAAGCTTTCTTT. This chain links TRBV10-3 with TRBJ1-1, with 9 bases fitting TRBD1. The V gene's germline CDR1 is ENHRY and CDR2 SYGVKD. The V gene end was trimmed by 2 bases and the J gene end by 7 bases; junction bases not matched to a gene: 8. CDR3 length: 15 residues.

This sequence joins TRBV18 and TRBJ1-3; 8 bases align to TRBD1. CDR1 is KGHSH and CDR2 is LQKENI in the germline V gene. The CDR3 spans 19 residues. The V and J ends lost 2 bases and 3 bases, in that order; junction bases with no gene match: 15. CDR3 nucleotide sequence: TGTGCCAGCTCACCATCTGAGGACAGGGTAAAGTACTTTGGAAACACCATATATTTT. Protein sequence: CASSPSEDRVKYFGNTIYF. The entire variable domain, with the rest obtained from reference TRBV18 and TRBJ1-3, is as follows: NAGVMQNPRHLVRRRGQEARLRCSPMKGHSHVYWYRQLPEEGLKFMVYLQKENIIDESGMPKERFSAEFPKEGPSILRIQQVVRGDSAAYFCASSPSEDRVKYFGNTIYFGEGSWLTVV.